These T cell receptor beta chains were read from a single sample in a study of spatial heterogeneity in lung cancer. MiXCR, run by TCRdb on the 5' RACE reads, gives a single entry per CDR3 protein. The data show 10,000 or so distinct CDR3 sequences, 8.7% seen once. Sequenced material: lung tumor tissue, taken at surgery. All receptors come from a female donor with early-stage non-small cell lung cancer. Each CDR3 is given without its conserved first and last residue. The order of the fields is V gene, J gene, clone size, CDR3 protein. Only part of the rows carry a size: once, few, many, or a class if the clone is expanded.

V: TRBV3-1; J: TRBJ2-7; size: .; CDR3: ASSPPLASGLYEQY
V: TRBV2; J: TRBJ2-1; size: medium-sized; CDR3: ASLRNNYRGSEQF
V: TRBV6-2/TRBV6-3; J: TRBJ1-2; size: many; CDR3: ASRLQGRGYT
V: TRBV7-9; J: TRBJ2-3; size: few; CDR3: ASSSFLAGGLSRSADTQY
V: TRBV20-1; J: TRBJ1-2; size: medium-sized; CDR3: SARDRGLWGYT
V: TRBV24-1; J: TRBJ2-5; size: .; CDR3: ATSDGLAGETQY
V: TRBV7-2; J: TRBJ2-5; size: .; CDR3: ASSLGLVSQGETQY
V: TRBV29-1; J: TRBJ2-4; size: large; CDR3: SVHIAKNIQY
V: TRBV4-1; J: TRBJ2-3; size: .; CDR3: ASSQDQAERQVGQY
V: TRBV2; J: TRBJ1-1; size: many; CDR3: ASSIQGYTEAF
V: TRBV4-1; J: TRBJ1-1; size: medium-sized; CDR3: ASSQNWEVTEAF
V: TRBV4-1; J: TRBJ2-5; size: few; CDR3: ASSQAFRREETQY
V: TRBV7-9; J: TRBJ2-1; size: .; CDR3: ASSLGSLAGINEQF
V: TRBV28; J: TRBJ2-2; size: many; CDR3: ASSFRVTGELF
V: TRBV7-6; J: TRBJ1-1; size: many; CDR3: ASSLSPGREAF
V: TRBV5-1; J: TRBJ2-7; size: large; CDR3: ASSFGPYEQY
V: TRBV4-3; J: TRBJ2-5; size: large; CDR3: ASSLVSGIETQY
V: TRBV5-4; J: TRBJ2-2; size: few; CDR3: ASSTNTGELF
V: TRBV6-6; J: TRBJ1-2; size: many; CDR3: ATDRGNYGYT
V: TRBV5-1; J: TRBJ2-7; size: many; CDR3: ASSPPSYEQY
V: TRBV3-1; J: TRBJ2-7; size: few; CDR3: ASSRRGLAGGSYEQY
V: TRBV30; J: TRBJ1-6; size: many; CDR3: AWSVSRDSPLH
V: TRBV30; J: TRBJ1-4; size: many; CDR3: AQRGNEKLF